This entry concerns a single T cell receptor beta chain. The record originates from a study of blood T cell repertoires in COVID-19. The protocol was immunoSEQ multiplex PCR, while the TCRdb copy is restricted to in-frame clones and leaves out a portion. Among some 260,000 clones listed, about 81% were seen once. The CDR3 is 13 amino acids. Trimming shortened V by 2 bases and J by 4 bases, and 8 bases separated the two germline ends. CDR1 MNHEY and CDR2 SMNVEV come from the germline V gene (reference sequence). The sequence came from a man under 40 with acute COVID-19. The chain couples TRBV27 to TRBJ1-1, with no clear D. The sequenced sample consisted of PBMCs or T cells enriched from blood (not recorded which). CDR3 nucleotides: TGTGCCAGCAGTTTACGAGAGATCACTGAAGCTTTCTTT. Amino acid sequence: CASSLREITEAFF.